This T cell receptor beta chain was captured by sequencing in a study of blood T cell repertoires in COVID-19. This CDR3 contains 14 residues. CDR1 is MNHEY and CDR2 is SVGAGI in the germline V gene. V shed 8 bases and J 0 bases; nucleotides not matched to a gene: 5. Seattle researchers signed up patients amid active infection and tracked them longitudinally. Authors' processing steps: Quantification of nucleated cells was approximated via reference gene primer amplification. TCRdb's copy holds only in-frame clones and misses some; the assay was immunoSEQ multiplex PCR. D and trimming were read from the DNA, whereas the V and J calls and clone size are those reported in that table. The sample records fewer than 350,000 clones, more than 70% being singletons.

Sequencing used peripheral blood. This sequence was found in a woman aged 25 to 45 with COVID-19, enrolled during active disease. The J gene is TRBJ2-3, the V gene TRBV6-5; 7 bases agree with TRBD2. DNA for the CDR3: TGTGCCAGCTCCGGGGGGTGGAGCACAGATACGCAGTATTTT. Translated, it gives CASSGGWSTDTQYF.